The rows below give T cell receptor beta chains drawn from one sample of a study of PD-1 blockade in classical Hodgkin lymphoma. Only in-frame clones appear in the TCRdb table, and some are missing; sequencing was by immunoSEQ multiplex PCR. The sample carries almost 100,000 clones, over 85% recorded once. Sequenced here: peripheral blood mononuclear cells (PBMCs), sampled at baseline. Every receptor here comes from a human donor with classical Hodgkin lymphoma. Each CDR3 is given with its conserved first and last residue. The D gene is left open where the match is weak. The size field is filled for only some rows; it gives once, few, many or a size class.

D gene	clone size	V gene	J gene	CDR3 DNA	CDR3 protein
.	.	TRBV27	TRBJ2-1	TGTGCCAGCAGTTTGCCCGGGTCATACAATGAGCAGTTCTTC	CASSLPGSYNEQFF
.	once	TRBV7-6	TRBJ2-3	TGTGCCAGCAGCTTAGCTGCTAGAGGAGATACGCAGTATTTT	CASSLAARGDTQYF
.	.	TRBV25-1	TRBJ2-1	TGTGCCAGCCCGACAGGCCCCCGGGGTGGATCCTACAATGAGCAGTTCTTC	CASPTGPRGGSYNEQFF
TRBD2	once	TRBV28	TRBJ2-1	TGTGCCAGCAGTTTATTAGGGACTAGCGGGAGGGATGAGCAGTTCTTC	CASSLLGTSGRDEQFF
TRBD2	.	TRBV5-1	TRBJ2-5	TGCGCCAGCAGCCTGAGACTAGCGGAAAACATCCAAGAGACCCAGTACTTC	CASSLRLAENIQETQYF
.	.	TRBV30	TRBJ1-2	TGTGCCTGGACTATAACAGGGTTAGATGGCTACACCTTC	CAWTITGLDGYTF
.	.	TRBV4-1	TRBJ1-2	TGCGCCAGCAGCCAACCCCACGGCGGTAGCTACACCTTC	CASSQPHGGSYTF
TRBD1	.	TRBV4-1	TRBJ2-3	TGCGCCAGCAGCCAAGAGGTGACAGGGGGTTTAGATACGCAGTATTTT	CASSQEVTGGLDTQYF
TRBD2	.	TRBV2	TRBJ2-7	TGTGCCAGCAGATCACCCCCGGGACTAGGCTCCTACGAGCAGTACTTC	CASRSPPGLGSYEQYF
.	.	TRBV6-4	TRBJ2-1	TGTGCCAGCAGTGCCAACAGGGACAATGAGCAGTTCTTC	CASSANRDNEQFF
TRBD2	.	TRBV10-2	TRBJ2-7	TGCGCCAGCAGTCACCGACTTACTAGCGGGAGTTTTCACGAGCAGTACTTC	CASSHRLTSGSFHEQYF
.	.	TRBV18	TRBJ2-7	TGTGCCAGCTCACCATTACCCGGTCAAGTACCCTACGAGCAGTACTTC	CASSPLPGQVPYEQYF
TRBD2	.	TRBV11-2	TRBJ2-1	TGTGCCAGCAGGCCTAGCGGGAGCTCCTACAATGAGCAGTTCTTC	CASRPSGSSYNEQFF
.	.	TRBV12-5	TRBJ2-2	TGTGCTAGTGGTTTGGATTCAACAGGGTTTAACACCGGGGAGCTGTTTTTT	CASGLDSTGFNTGELFF
TRBD1	.	TRBV2	TRBJ1-1	TGTGCCAGCAGTGAATTTGACAGGGGTCATGGAACTGAAGCTTTCTTT	CASSEFDRGHGTEAFF
TRBD2	.	TRBV11-3	TRBJ2-3	TGTGCCAGCAGCCAGGGGACTAGCCAGGATACGCAGTATTTT	CASSQGTSQDTQYF
.	.	TRBV18	TRBJ2-7	TGTGCCAGCTCGGTTTCGGGAGTTCCCTACGAGCAGTACTTC	CASSVSGVPYEQYF
.	.	TRBV10-3	TRBJ2-2	TGTGCCATCAGTGATAGGTGGACCGGGGAGCTGTTTTTT	CAISDRWTGELFF
.	.	TRBV5-5	TRBJ2-5	TGTGCCAGCAGTCCGGACCCCGACATTCGGCAAGAGACCCAGTACTTC	CASSPDPDIRQETQYF
TRBD1	once	TRBV10-3	TRBJ1-5	TGTGCCATCAGTCCGGACAGGGGCAGCAATCAGCCCCAGCATTTT	CAISPDRGSNQPQHF
.	.	TRBV10-1	TRBJ2-7	TGCGCCAGCAGTGAAGGATCCGGGGGTCGGGACGAGCAGTACTTC	CASSEGSGGRDEQYF
TRBD2	.	TRBV30	TRBJ2-5	TGTGCCTGGAGCTACCAACCCGGGGCGGGAGGAAGGGAGACCCAGTACTTC	CAWSYQPGAGGRETQYF
TRBD2	.	TRBV7-3	TRBJ2-1	TGTGCCAGCAGCTCCGGGACTAGCGGGAGTTACAATGAGCAGTTCTTC	CASSSGTSGSYNEQFF
.	once	TRBV19	TRBJ1-1	TGTGCCAGTAGCGCACCTTCACGCACTGAAGCTTTCTTT	CASSAPSRTEAFF
.	.	TRBV19	TRBJ2-1	TGTGCCAGTAGTATTAGGGGTGTGGGGAATGAGCAGTTCTTC	CASSIRGVGNEQFF
.	.	TRBV7-6	TRBJ2-4	TGTGCCAGCAGCTTAAGGGACTCCCAAAACATTCAGTACTTC	CASSLRDSQNIQYF
.	.	TRBV15	TRBJ2-3	TGTGCCACCAGCAGATCCCCCCGGGGGCTAGCGGCCAGCACAGATACGCAGTATTTT	CATSRSPRGLAASTDTQYF
TRBD1	.	TRBV29-1	TRBJ1-2	TGCAGCGTTGGGGACACCGGACAGGGGGGGGAGTTC	CSVGDTGQGGEF
TRBD2	once	TRBV5-6	TRBJ2-3	TGTGCCAGCGCCCGGGCCAGCGGGGCAGATACGCAGTATTTT	CASARASGADTQYF
.	.	TRBV6-1	TRBJ2-2	TGTGCCAGCAGCCAGTCTTCGGTCGGGGAGCTGTTTTTT	CASSQSSVGELFF
.	.	TRBV12-5	TRBJ2-2	TGTGCTAGTGGCTGGTTTGGGCAGGGATTTTCTACCGGGGAGCTGTTTTTT	CASGWFGQGFSTGELFF
.	once	TRBV9	TRBJ2-7	TGTGCCAGCAGCCCCCCGGCCAGGGGAGAAAGCGAGCAGTACTTC	CASSPPARGESEQYF
.	.	TRBV6-6	TRBJ2-7	TGTGCCAGCAGTTATGCGGGCTACGAGCAGTACTTC	CASSYAGYEQYF
.	.	TRBV6-5	TRBJ1-1	TGTGCCAGCAGTTATATGGCGAACACTGAAGCTTTCTTT	CASSYMANTEAFF
.	.	TRBV14	TRBJ2-1	TGTGCCAGCAGTCCTTACTTCCGGGAGGAGCAGTTCTTC	CASSPYFREEQFF
TRBD2	.	TRBV5-6	TRBJ2-7	TGTGCCAGCAGTGGGGGGGTGGCCTACGAGCAGTACTTC	CASSGGVAYEQYF